Below are 21 T cell receptor beta chains sequenced from a single sample in a study of T-cell memory formation after mild COVID-19. MiXCR, applied by TCRdb to the 5' RACE reads, yields one record per CDR3 protein. The table lists tens of thousands of distinct CDR3 sequences, 16% of them singletons. Sample: PBMCs or a T cell subset sorted from them (not recorded which). All receptors come from an adult who had mild COVID-19 (a few samples of this study predate the infection). Cell type and time point are not known.

The V and J genes are TRBV12-3 or TRBV12-4 and TRBJ1-1; no clear D. The V end was cut by 6 bases, the J end by 11 bases, with 16 bases between. CDR3 size: 12 residues. CDR3 nucleotide sequence: TGTGCCAGCAGCCCCCTGGGAGCGAAGGCTTTCTTT. It encodes CASSPLGAKAFF.

This clonotype was detected many times. This chain uses TRBV25-1 with TRBJ1-1; tentative D call: TRBD1 (5 bases). The V end lost 6 bases, the J end lost 7 bases, and 18 bases lay between the germline ends. CDR3 length: 14 residues. CDR1 is MGHDK and CDR2 is SYGVNS in the germline V gene. CDR3: CASRADGHGLEAFF. The CDR3 coding sequence is TGTGCCAGCAGAGCGGACGGACACGGACTTGAAGCTTTCTTT.

This clonotype was recorded many times. The rearrangement links TRBV5-1 to TRBJ2-1; TRBD2 matches at 8 bases. V lost 4 bases and J lost 4; bases outside the gene matches: 10. Per the germline V gene, CDR1 is SGHRS and CDR2 is YFSETQ. This CDR3 has 16 residues. The DNA of the CDR3 is TGCGCCAGCAGCGGATCAGGACTAGCAGCTTACAATGAGCAGTTCTTC. Protein sequence: CASSGSGLAAYNEQFF.

There are many counts of this clonotype. The CDR3 reads CASSPLQGPYEQYF. CDR3 sequence (DNA): TGCGCCAGCAGCCCATTACAGGGCCCCTACGAGCAGTACTTC. The chain is built from TRBV5-1 and TRBJ2-7; D is perhaps TRBD1 (6 bases). Trimming cost V 4 bases and J 2 bases, with 13 bases left between them. This CDR3 is built from 14 residues. Germline V lookup: CDR1 SGHRS, CDR2 YFSETQ.

This clonotype was observed many times. The chain carries TRBV5-1 and TRBJ2-2; D call uncertain. CDR1 is SGHRS and CDR2 is YFSETQ in the germline V gene. The CDR3 totals 15 residues. V was pared by 0 bases and J by 7 bases, with 13 bases between. CDR3 DNA sequence: TGCGCCAGCAGCTTGGGAGCCATCCCGGGCGGGGAGCTGTTTTTT. As protein: CASSLGAIPGGELFF.

This clonotype appeared many times. The V gene is TRBV9, the J gene TRBJ2-2; TRBD1 aligns across 9 bases. The CDR3 contains 15 residues. The junction had 5 bases not matched to a gene; V was cut back by 5 bases and J by 3 bases. CDR1 SGDLS and CDR2 YYNGEE come from the germline V gene. CDR3 protein: CASSAGQGYTGELFF. DNA of the CDR3: TGTGCCAGCAGTGCGGGACAGGGATACACCGGGGAGCTGTTTTTT.

This clonotype was counted at least ten times. The chain employs TRBV20-1 and TRBJ2-5; tentatively, D is TRBD2 (5 bases). Germline-derived CDR1 and CDR2 are DFQATT and SNEGSKA (reference sequence). Trimming removed 3 bases at V and 5 bases at J, with 16 bases between. This CDR3 comprises 14 residues. CDR3 protein: CSARKLERMETQYF. The CDR3 nucleotides read TGCAGTGCTAGGAAACTAGAAAGGATGGAGACCCAGTACTTC.

This clonotype showed up many times. The chain recombines TRBV7-3 with TRBJ1-2; D might be TRBD1 (5 bases). CDR1 and CDR2 (germline): SGHTA, FQGTGA. The CDR3 sequence is 15 residues long. V was shortened by 0 bases and J by 6 bases, with 14 bases between the two germline ends. The CDR3 bases are TGTGCCAGCAGCTTAACGGCTAGGGGCGGGGATGGCTACACCTTC. Residues: CASSLTARGGDGYTF.

The rearrangement uses TRBV12-3 or TRBV12-4 and TRBJ1-5; unclear D gene. V lost 3 bases and J lost 7, with 10 bases in between. The CDR3 extends over 13 amino acids. This CDR3 is CASSFNQNQPQHF. CDR3 DNA: TGTGCCAGCAGTTTCAATCAGAACCAGCCCCAGCATTTT.

This clonotype was observed at least ten times. This chain connects TRBV7-2 to TRBJ2-1, with 8 nucleotides matching TRBD2. The germline V gene encodes CDR1 SGHTA and CDR2 FQGNSA. V shed 5 bases and J 7 bases; nucleotides not matched to a gene: 13. The CDR3 totals 16 residues. CDR3 nucleotide sequence: TGTGCCAGCAGCCGGGGGGGCTTGGACTCTCGAAATGAGCAGTTCTTC. Its protein is CASSRGGLDSRNEQFF.

This clonotype is deemed medium-sized (0.01 to 0.1%). The V call is TRBV25-1, the J call TRBJ2-7; D is unresolved. The germline CDR1 and CDR2 sequences are MGHDK and SYGVNS. CDR3 length equals 11 residues. Trimming left V 4 bases short and J 3 bases short, with 4 bases between. CDR3 amino acids: CASSAYYEQYF. The CDR3 DNA sequence: TGTGCCAGCAGTGCTTACTACGAGCAGTACTTC.

Many counts were recorded for this clonotype. The chain employs TRBV6-2 or TRBV6-3 and TRBJ2-1; a weak D match, TRBD2 (6 bases). The CDR3 consists of 15 residues. Germline V gives CDR1 MNHEY, CDR2 SVGEGT. Trimming took off 5 bases at V and 5 bases at J, with 16 bases between the two ends. For the CDR3, the DNA is TGTGCCAGCAGTAACAGGAGGGCCCCCCACAATGAGCAGTTCTTC. Its translation is CASSNRRAPHNEQFF.

There are many counts of this clonotype. The chain employs TRBV12-2 and TRBJ2-7; TRBD1 reflects the table's D call only, with no check against the DNA. TRBV12-2 has pseudogene status. The CDR3 consists of 13 residues. CDR3 in DNA: TGTGCAAGTCGCTTAGTCCCGGCGGCCGAGCAGTACTTC. Translating gives CASRLVPAAEQYF.

This clonotype has at least ten counts. The rearrangement uses TRBV6-5 and TRBJ1-5, with D possibly matching TRBD1 (5 bases). The germline V and J ends were trimmed by 5 bases and 7 bases, with 12 bases remaining between them. The CDR3 runs 13 residues. CDR1 and CDR2 from the germline V gene are MNHEY and SVGAGI. This CDR3 is CASSQGTAQPQHF. CDR3 DNA sequence: TGTGCCAGCAGTCAAGGGACGGCACAGCCCCAGCATTTT.

The V gene is TRBV12-3 or TRBV12-4, the J gene TRBJ1-1; 8 positions agree with TRBD1. The CDR3 runs to 14 residues. V was clipped by 0 bases and J by 8 bases; unmatched bases: 5. The CDR3 sequence: CASSLAGTGTEAFF. The CDR3 DNA follows: TGTGCCAGCAGTTTAGCCGGGACAGGCACGGAAGCTTTCTTT.

This clonotype was picked up many times. CDR3 sequence: CASSQDLSYTEAFF. In DNA, the CDR3 is TGCGCCAGCAGCCAAGATCTATCTTACACTGAAGCTTTCTTT. The chain has TRBV4-3 and TRBJ1-1; the D is unclear. The length of the CDR3 is 14 residues. The germline gives CDR1 LGHNA, CDR2 YSLEER. Between the trimmed V and J ends, which lost 0 bases and 3 bases, there was a span of 8 bases.

In this sample, this clonotype turned up many times. This chain joins TRBV11-2 and TRBJ1-1; D gene unclear. The length of the CDR3 is 16 residues. The germline V and J ends were trimmed by 1 base and 1 base, with 13 bases remaining between them. Per germline, CDR1 SGHAT and CDR2 FQNNGV. CDR3 sequence: CASSLALLARNTEAFF. CDR3 DNA sequence: TGTGCCAGCAGCTTAGCTTTACTAGCGCGGAACACTGAAGCTTTCTTT.

This clonotype was counted ten times or more. The J gene is TRBJ1-5, the V gene TRBV5-1, with D perhaps TRBD1 (5 bases). CDR1 SGHRS and CDR2 YFSETQ come from the germline V gene. V was trimmed by 0 bases and J by 4 bases, leaving 11 bases between them. This CDR3 has 15 amino acids. The CDR3 protein is CASSLDGRGNQPQHF. In nucleotides, the CDR3 is TGCGCCAGCAGCTTGGATGGACGGGGGAATCAGCCCCAGCATTTT.

Only a few counts were recorded for this clonotype. The chain couples TRBV5-3 to TRBJ2-2, with 11 bases matching TRBD1. TRBV5-3 is treated as an ORF (open reading frame) with a function not yet certain. With 0 bases clipped from V and 6 bases from J, the junction kept 16 bases outside the gene matches. The CDR3 has 20 amino acids. The CDR3 reads CARSLGWTGGAVDSAGELFF. For the CDR3, the DNA is TGTGCCAGAAGCTTGGGCTGGACAGGGGGCGCAGTTGATAGCGCCGGGGAGCTGTTTTTT.

This clonotype was recorded many times. The chain employs TRBV11-2 and TRBJ1-2, with 11 bases aligning to TRBD1. Germline lookup yields CDR1 SGHAT and CDR2 FQNNGV. V was clipped by 4 bases and J by 8 bases; unmatched bases: 6. CDR3 length: 14 amino acids. The CDR3 protein is CASSYDWTGGGYTF. The CDR3 DNA is TGTGCCAGCAGCTACGATTGGACAGGGGGCGGCTACACCTTC.

This clonotype appeared many times. The rearrangement joins TRBV5-1 to TRBJ2-7; 7 bases agree with TRBD2. With 4 bases clipped from V and 3 bases from J, the junction kept 4 bases outside the gene matches. Germline-derived CDR1 and CDR2 are SGHRS and YFSETQ. The CDR3 extends over 13 amino acids. The CDR3 here is CASSPGGIYEQYF. In DNA form, the CDR3 reads TGCGCCAGCAGCCCCGGGGGGATCTACGAGCAGTACTTC.